Listed below are T cell receptor beta chains from one sample, sequenced in a study of blood T cell repertoires in COVID-19. The repertoire was sequenced with immunoSEQ multiplex PCR; TCRdb's copy has only in-frame clones and lacks some. The table includes 200,000 to 250,000 clones, 86% detected once. The sequenced sample consisted of peripheral blood. The source of these receptors is a woman in her fifties or sixties with acute or convalescent COVID-19. Each CDR3 is given with its conserved first and last residue. A D gene is named only where the DNA matches it firmly. The size of a clone is reported for some rows only, either as once, few or many, or as a class for expanded clones.

j_call | d_call | v_call | clone_size | cdr3_length | cdr3_aa | cdr3_nt
TRBJ2-7 | - | TRBV9 | - | 14 | CASSVASDSYEQYF | TGTGCCAGCAGCGTTGCTAGCGACTCCTACGAGCAGTACTTC
TRBJ2-1 | TRBD2 | TRBV12-5 | - | 17 | CASGPGTSGWSGNEQFF | TGTGCTAGTGGTCCGGGGACTAGCGGGTGGTCCGGCAATGAGCAGTTCTTC
TRBJ2-1 | - | TRBV6-5 | - | 15 | CASSYTAGAYNEQFF | TGTGCCAGCAGTTATACCGCAGGGGCCTACAATGAGCAGTTCTTC
TRBJ2-7 | TRBD2 | TRBV9 | - | 10 | CASSVLAELF | TGTGCCAGCAGCGTACTAGCGGAGTTGTTC
TRBJ2-1 | TRBD2 | TRBV19 | - | 13 | CASSIDPAGVEFF | TGTGCCAGTAGTATAGATCCGGCGGGAGTAGAGTTCTTC
TRBJ2-7 | - | TRBV6-2/TRBV6-3 | - | 14 | CASSYPGSSYEQYF | TGTGCCAGCAGTTACCCGGGGTCCTCCTACGAGCAGTACTTC
TRBJ2-7 | - | TRBV10-1 | - | 14 | CASSRTASSYEQYF | TGCGCCAGCAGTCGGACAGCATCCTCCTACGAGCAGTACTTC
TRBJ2-3 | - | TRBV5-1 | - | 14 | CASSELPSTDTQYF | TGCGCCAGCAGCGAACTGCCAAGCACAGATACGCAGTATTTT
TRBJ2-7 | - | TRBV30 | - | 11 | CAWTGGREQYF | TGTGCCTGGACAGGGGGGCGCGAGCAGTACTTC
TRBJ2-3 | - | TRBV6-5 | few | 11 | CASSYRDTQYF | TGTGCCAGCAGTTACCGGGATACGCAGTATTTT
TRBJ2-3 | TRBD2 | TRBV9 | - | 17 | CASSVGSSGGRADTQYF | TGTGCCAGCAGCGTAGGAAGTAGCGGGGGGAGGGCAGATACGCAGTATTTT
TRBJ2-1 | TRBD1 | TRBV3-1/TRBV3-2 | - | 16 | CASSPLPGQGINEQFF | TGTGCCAGCAGCCCCCTCCCGGGACAGGGGATCAATGAGCAGTTCTTC
TRBJ2-1 | - | TRBV6-5 | - | 15 | CASNFGGLGDNEQFF | TGTGCCAGCAATTTTGGTGGCCTCGGGGACAATGAGCAGTTCTTC
TRBJ1-1 | - | TRBV6-5 | - | 13 | CASTLSVNTEAFF | TGTGCCAGCACACTATCGGTGAACACTGAAGCTTTCTTT
TRBJ1-1 | - | TRBV4-3 | - | 13 | CASSQVGNTEAFF | TGCGCCAGCAGCCAAGTCGGGAACACTGAAGCTTTCTTT
TRBJ1-3 | - | TRBV2 | - | 15 | CASSETRISGNTIYF | TGTGCCAGCAGTGAGACGAGGATCTCTGGAAACACCATATATTTT
TRBJ2-1 | TRBD1 | TRBV4-3 | - | 18 | CASSRSGDSLSPYNEQFF | TGCGCCAGCAGCCGGTCCGGGGACAGCCTCAGCCCCTACAATGAGCAGTTCTTC
TRBJ1-2 | - | TRBV21-1 | - | 15 | CASGGQGQLNYGYTF | TGTGCCAGTGGGGGACAGGGGCAATTAAACTATGGCTACACCTTC
TRBJ2-1 | - | TRBV9 | - | 16 | CASSVSGAGLYNEQFF | TGTGCCAGCAGCGTCTCCGGGGCGGGACTTTACAATGAGCAGTTCTTC
TRBJ1-2 | - | TRBV10-3 | - | 14 | CAISEKGVEYGYTF | TGTGCCATCAGCGAGAAAGGGGTGGAATATGGCTACACCTTC
TRBJ2-5 | - | TRBV10-3 | once | 12 | CATGTSQETQYF | TGTGCCACCGGGACTTCACAAGAGACCCAGTACTTC
TRBJ1-6 | TRBD1 | TRBV18 | - | 14 | CASSPEGAESPLHF | TGTGCCAGCTCACCGGAGGGGGCGGAGTCACCCCTCCACTTT
TRBJ2-1 | - | TRBV18 | - | 16 | CASSPRREAMHNEQFF | TGTGCCAGCTCACCACGGAGGGAGGCCATGCACAATGAGCAGTTCTTC
TRBJ1-2 | TRBD1 | TRBV28 | - | 17 | CASSFFQGAISNYGYTF | TGTGCCAGCAGCTTCTTCCAGGGGGCGATATCTAACTATGGCTACACCTTC
TRBJ1-1 | - | TRBV25-1 | - | 13 | CASTRELNTEAFF | TGTGCCAGCACCCGAGAGTTGAACACTGAAGCTTTCTTT
TRBJ2-4 | TRBD1 | TRBV19 | - | 15 | CATGQGLLAKNIQYF | TGTGCCACCGGACAGGGTTTACTAGCCAAAAACATTCAGTACTTC
TRBJ1-2 | TRBD1 | TRBV13 | - | 14 | CASSPDREQKGYTF | TGTGCCAGCAGCCCCGACAGGGAACAAAAGGGCTACACCTTC
TRBJ2-1 | TRBD2 | TRBV6-4 | - | 18 | CASSTGLAGSSSYNEQFF | TGTGCCAGCAGTACAGGACTAGCGGGTTCTAGCTCCTACAATGAGCAGTTCTTC
TRBJ1-2 | - | TRBV3-1/TRBV3-2 | - | 13 | CASSQQGTYGYTF | TGTGCCAGCAGCCAACAGGGAACCTATGGCTACACCTTC
TRBJ1-1 | TRBD1 | TRBV11-3 | - | 15 | CASSSRDRYGAEAFF | TGTGCCAGCAGCTCCCGGGACAGGTATGGGGCTGAAGCTTTCTTT
TRBJ2-2 | - | TRBV2 | - | 12 | CATKRDTGELFF | TGTGCCACCAAGAGGGACACCGGGGAGCTGTTTTTT
TRBJ1-5 | - | TRBV7-9 | - | 17 | CASSLGSTGRGNQPQHF | TGTGCCAGCAGCTTAGGGAGTACAGGGAGAGGCAATCAGCCCCAGCATTTT
TRBJ2-7 | TRBD1 | TRBV18 | - | 13 | CASCRTGSYEQYF | TGTGCCAGCTGTAGGACAGGGTCCTACGAGCAGTACTTC
TRBJ2-1 | - | TRBV4-1 | - | 13 | CASSQLEIGEQFF | TGCGCCAGCAGCCAGCTCGAGATCGGTGAGCAGTTCTTC
TRBJ2-2 | - | TRBV27 | - | 14 | CASSLLGGTGELFF | TGTGCCAGCAGTTTATTAGGGGGCACCGGGGAGCTGTTTTTT
TRBJ2-4 | TRBD2 | TRBV7-9 | - | 17 | CASSLVISGGAVNIQYF | TGTGCCAGCAGCCTTGTCATCAGCGGGGGGGCCGTGAACATTCAGTACTTC
TRBJ2-3 | TRBD1 | TRBV7-3 | - | 15 | CASSSGQGTADTQYF | TGTGCCAGCAGCTCGGGACAGGGGACGGCAGATACGCAGTATTTT
TRBJ2-7 | TRBD1 | TRBV11-3 | few | 15 | CASRPGQGSTYEQYF | TGTGCCAGCAGACCCGGACAGGGGTCCACCTACGAGCAGTACTTC
TRBJ1-2 | - | TRBV7-2 | - | 14 | CASSFNQGGYGYTF | TGTGCCAGCAGCTTTAACCAAGGGGGCTATGGCTACACCTTC
TRBJ2-2 | TRBD2 | TRBV11-3 | - | 16 | CASHRSASGQTGELFF | TGTGCCAGCCACAGAAGTGCTAGCGGTCAAACCGGGGAGCTGTTTTTT
TRBJ1-3 | - | TRBV7-9 | - | 14 | CASSNLFSGNTIYF | TGTGCCAGCTCCAACCTCTTCTCTGGAAACACCATATATTTT